The source of this T cell receptor (beta chain) is a study of T-cell memory formation after mild COVID-19. Each CDR3 protein is one row after TCRdb ran MiXCR on the 5' RACE reads. Among 450,000 to 650,000 distinct CDR3 sequences listed, about a sixth were seen once. The germline V gene encodes CDR1 DFQATT and CDR2 SNEGSKA (reference sequence). This CDR3 has 15 residues. V was clipped by 1 base and J by 5 bases; unmatched bases: 5. This clonotype was obtained from an adult woman who had mild COVID-19 (a few samples of this study predate the infection). Cell type and time point are not known. Source material: PBMCs or a T cell subset sorted from them (not recorded which). The rearrangement links TRBV20-1 to TRBJ2-5; 12 bases line up with TRBD2. The CDR3 nucleotides are TGCAGTGCTAGAGGGACTAGCGGGACCTGGGAGACCCAGTACTTC. It specifies CSARGTSGTWETQYF.